The 28 T cell receptor beta chains given below trace back to one sample, sequenced in a study of T-cell reconstitution after alpha-beta-depleted transplantation in children (TCRdb year 2016). On the study overall, not on this receptor specifically: Hyperexpanded clone frequencies declined over subsequent months; after one year, T-cell counts and TCRbeta diversity were mostly attributed to newly produced T cells.

Library preparation employed PCR. This sample was sequenced with an Illumina HiSeq 2500. Molecular barcoding was employed in the preparation of TCR libraries, with unique molecular identifiers being used to normalize TCRbeta repertoire quantification. Using fastp at Q25 and MiXCR, TCRdb reprocessed the public reads and kept productive beta chains. Rows are unified per CDR3 protein, each entry keeping the most common DNA and genes. Counted in this sample were some 300,000 distinct CDR3 sequences; nearly 8% of them appeared once. The top ten hold approximately 9.6% of the sample. Sample treatment or condition, as interpreted from the label and publication: allogeneic hematopoietic cell transplantation with graft depleted of TCRalphabeta T cells and CD19 B cells. Their antigens remain unidentified. Here the sequenced sample was peripheral blood, taken 360 days after TCRalphabeta/CD19-depleted stem cell transplant. The receptors were gathered from a female patient aged 2-9 years who had a stem cell transplant for Fanconi anemia, so the T cells may come from the graft donor.

At least ten counts were recorded for this clonotype. The chain joins TRBV4-1 to TRBJ1-5; 7 nucleotides agree with TRBD1. This CDR3 comprises 12 residues. V trimming: 4 bases; J trimming: 6 bases; junction bases outside the gene matches: 0. Germline lookup yields CDR1 MGHRA and CDR2 YSYEKL. In nucleotides, the CDR3 is TGCGCCAGCAGCCCAGGGGGTCAGCCCCAGCATTTT. Translated: CASSPGGQPQHF.

V is TRBV20-1 and J is TRBJ2-1, with 11 positions matching TRBD2. Germline values: CDR1 DFQATT, CDR2 SNEGSKA (reference sequence). The CDR3 sequence is 15 residues long. V lost 2 bases and J lost 5; bases outside the gene matches: 5. The CDR3 sequence is CSARKTSGVDNEQFF. The CDR3 DNA reads as TGCAGTGCTAGAAAGACTAGCGGGGTAGACAATGAGCAGTTCTTC.

This clonotype was detected ten times or more. V and J are TRBV5-1 and TRBJ2-5; no definite D call. The V end lost 6 bases, the J end lost 4 bases, and 19 bases lay between the germline ends. The germline V gene has CDR1 SGHRS and CDR2 YFSETQ. This CDR3 has 15 amino acids. CDR3: CASTHWSGDGETQYF. The CDR3 region has the DNA TGCGCCAGCACCCATTGGTCGGGTGACGGAGAGACCCAGTACTTC.

This clonotype was counted many times. The chain links TRBV20-1 to TRBJ1-2; 7 bases align to TRBD1. V trimming: 3 bases; J trimming: 6 bases; junction bases outside the gene matches: 1. The CDR3 length is 11 residues. Germline CDR1 is DFQATT and CDR2 is SNEGSKA (reference sequence). This CDR3 reads CSARTGNGYTF. For the CDR3, the DNA is TGCAGTGCTAGGACAGGGAATGGCTACACCTTC.

This chain uses TRBV18 with TRBJ1-1; D gene uncertain. The germline V gene has CDR1 KGHSH and CDR2 LQKENI. Trimming stripped 1 base from V and 0 bases from J, with 6 bases between. The CDR3 has 14 residues. CDR3 loop: CASSPLTVNTEAFF. CDR3 coding DNA: TGTGCCAGCTCACCACTCACGGTGAACACTGAAGCTTTCTTT.

In its sample, this clonotype was seen many times. This chain connects TRBV4-3 to TRBJ1-1, with unresolved D. Germline V gene lookup returns CDR1 LGHNA and CDR2 YSLEER. The CDR3 is 14 amino acids. Trimming cost V 0 bases and J 9 bases, with 14 bases left between them. DNA of the CDR3: TGCGCCAGCAGCCAAGAACTGGAATCAAAGAAAGCTTTCTTT. It is translated as CASSQELESKKAFF.

In this sample, this clonotype turned up a few times. The J gene is TRBJ1-2, the V gene TRBV25-1; 10 bases line up with TRBD1. Germline V gene lookup returns CDR1 MGHDK and CDR2 SYGVNS. V trimming: 2 bases; J trimming: 5 bases; junction bases outside the gene matches: 5. CDR3 size: 15 residues. CDR3 in amino acids: CASSEVGDRGYGYTF. DNA of the CDR3: TGTGCCAGCAGTGAAGTAGGGGACAGGGGATATGGCTACACCTTC.

This clonotype has at least ten counts. In DNA form, the CDR3 reads TGCGCCAGCATGGAACGGGACAGGAGCTATGGCTACACCTTC. Its protein is CASMERDRSYGYTF. This chain connects TRBV10-2 to TRBJ1-2; TRBD1 aligns across 8 bases. Germline CDR1 is WSHSY and CDR2 is SAAADI. V dropped 7 bases and J dropped 4; count of bases not matched to a gene: 8. The CDR3 extends over 14 amino acids.

The V call is TRBV18, the J call TRBJ2-7; D remains ambiguous. CDR1 is KGHSH and CDR2 is LQKENI in the germline V gene. V lost 0 bases and J lost 7, with 4 bases in between. The CDR3 spans 11 residues. The CDR3 region has the DNA TGTGCCAGCTCACCACCTCAAGAGCAGTACGTC. Encoded protein: CASSPPQEQYV.

V gene TRBV7-6 combines with J gene TRBJ1-1; D is possibly TRBD1 (5 bases). Germline values: CDR1 SGHVS, CDR2 FNYEAQ. The CDR3 is 16 amino acids. Trimming pared 5 bases from V and 5 bases from J, leaving 21 bases between. The CDR3 here is CASSRILRDTGTEAFF. For the CDR3, the DNA is TGTGCCAGCAGCCGCATACTCAGGGATACAGGAACTGAAGCTTTCTTT.

The table lists this clonotype with many counts. The chain employs TRBV28 and TRBJ2-7, with D uncertain. The CDR3 is made up of 12 amino acids. The germline V and J ends were trimmed by 7 bases and 9 bases, with 16 bases remaining between them. The germline V gene encodes CDR1 MDHEN and CDR2 SYDVKM. As DNA, the CDR3 is TGTGCCAGCATCACAAGGACGGGCTCGCAGTACTTC. Its protein is CASITRTGSQYF.

In its sample, this clonotype was seen a few times. The chain joins TRBV6-1 to TRBJ1-1, with 11 bases identical to TRBD1. J lost 0 bases, V lost 6 bases, and 3 bases had no gene match. This CDR3 is 15 amino acids long. The germline V gene has CDR1 MNHNS and CDR2 SASEGT. CDR3 in DNA: TGTGCCAGCAGGGACAGGGGGCGATTGAACACTGAAGCTTTCTTT. Residues: CASRDRGRLNTEAFF.

This chain uses TRBV7-3 with TRBJ2-1, with TRBD2 identical over 7 bases. There are 18 residues in the CDR3. Trimming at V came to 5 bases and at J to 4 bases, leaving 17 bases not matched to a gene. Germline V gene data show CDR1 as SGHTA and CDR2 as FQGTGA. CDR3 region: CASSARLGPSGYYNEQFF. The CDR3, as DNA: TGTGCCAGCAGCGCCCGCCTCGGGCCTAGCGGATATTACAATGAGCAGTTCTTC. Variable domain in full (rest from reference TRBV7-3 and TRBJ2-1): GAGVSQTPSNKVTEKGKYVELRCDPISGHTALYWYRQSLGQGPEFLIYFQGTGAADDSGLPNDRFFAVRPEGSVSTLKIQRTERGDSAVYLCASSARLGPSGYYNEQFFGPGTRLTVL.

This clonotype was found many times. The chain uses TRBV15 and TRBJ2-4; possible D gene TRBD2, 5 bases. Trimming shortened V by 0 bases and J by 1 base, and 13 bases separated the two germline ends. The CDR3 has 17 residues. CDR1 LNHNV and CDR2 YYDKDF come from the germline V gene (reference sequence). The CDR3 region is CATSRDRSGSAKNIQYF. DNA of the CDR3: TGTGCCACCAGCAGAGATCGGTCGGGGTCGGCCAAAAACATTCAGTACTTC. The whole variable domain, filled in from reference TRBV15 and TRBJ2-4, reads DAMVIQNPRYQVTQFGKPVTLSCSQTLNHNVMYWYQQKSSQAPKLLFHYYDKDFNNEADTPDNFQSRRPNTSFCFLDIRSPGLGDTAMYLCATSRDRSGSAKNIQYFGAGTRLSVL.

This clonotype has a count of ten or more. Written as DNA, the CDR3 is TGTGCCAGCAGTGCCCCGGTTTATCCGAGCTCCTACAATGAGCAGTTCTTC. It codes for CASSAPVYPSSYNEQFF. This chain links TRBV6-1 with TRBJ2-1, with D uncertain. The V and J ends lost 4 bases and 0 bases respectively, with 16 bases between them. The V gene's germline CDR1 is MNHNS and CDR2 SASEGT. The CDR3 has 17 amino acids.

This clonotype was detected ten times or more. The chain is built from TRBV6-1 and TRBJ2-3; 8 nucleotides align to TRBD2. Germline CDR1 and CDR2: MNHNS and SASEGT. This CDR3 comprises 14 residues. J gave up 5 bases and V 6 bases, and 7 bases lay outside the gene matches. DNA of the CDR3: TGTGCCAGCAGCCGGGGGGGCCGCCTAGATACGCAGTATTTT. It yields the protein CASSRGGRLDTQYF.

This clonotype has at least ten counts. The CDR3 DNA sequence: TGTGCCATCAGTGATGGCGGGCTAGCGGTCGGCACAGATACGCAGTATTTT. This sequence encodes CAISDGGLAVGTDTQYF. This chain links TRBV10-3 with TRBJ2-3, with 7 nucleotides matching TRBD2. The CDR3 runs to 17 residues. The V gene end was trimmed by 3 bases and the J gene end by 1 base; junction bases not matched to a gene: 10. Germline V gene data show CDR1 as ENHRY and CDR2 as SYGVKD.

This clonotype appeared many times. The chain uses TRBV5-1 and TRBJ1-5; weak D call: TRBD1 (5 bases). CDR3 length equals 15 residues. The V end lost 2 bases, the J end lost 3 bases, and 12 bases lay between the germline ends. Per the germline V gene, CDR1 is SGHRS and CDR2 is YFSETQ. In DNA, the CDR3 is TGCGCCAGCAGCTTCGACAGCTACTCCAATCAGCCCCAGCATTTT. Encoded protein: CASSFDSYSNQPQHF.

This clonotype was seen only a few times. The chain is built from TRBV9 and TRBJ2-1; D not resolved. V was shortened by 0 bases and J by 4 bases, with 5 bases between the two germline ends. The germline gives CDR1 SGDLS, CDR2 YYNGEE. This CDR3 comprises 13 residues. The CDR3 loop reads CASSVDLYNEQFF. The CDR3, as DNA: TGTGCCAGCAGCGTAGACCTATACAATGAGCAGTTCTTC.

This clonotype was picked up a small number of times. V and J are TRBV7-8 and TRBJ1-1, with D tentatively TRBD1 (5 bases). Trimming stripped 5 bases from V and 5 bases from J, with 21 bases between. Germline CDR1 SGHVS, CDR2 FQNEAQ. The CDR3 spans 16 residues. CDR3: CASSPTMTDGGTEAFF. In DNA, the CDR3 is TGTGCCAGCAGCCCGACTATGACCGATGGGGGGACTGAAGCTTTCTTT.

This clonotype was counted between two and nine times. The rearrangement joins TRBV28 to TRBJ1-1; TRBD1 matches 8 bases. The CDR3 covers 14 residues. CDR1 and CDR2 (germline): MDHEN, SYDVKM. V lost 7 bases to trimming and J lost 5 bases; unmatched junction nucleotides: 9. This CDR3 reads CASIPDRVVTEAFF. CDR3 sequence (DNA): TGTGCCAGCATTCCGGACAGGGTGGTTACTGAAGCTTTCTTT. Filled out from reference TRBV28 and TRBJ1-1, the complete variable domain reads DVKVTQSSRYLVKRTGEKVFLECVQDMDHENMFWYRQDPGLGLRLIYFSYDVKMKEKGDIPEGYSVSREKKERFSLILESASTNQTSMYLCASIPDRVVTEAFFGQGTRLTVV.

Only a few counts were recorded for this clonotype. This chain uses TRBV6-4 with TRBJ1-5, with 8 bases lining up with TRBD1. Germline CDR1 and CDR2: MRHNA and SNTAGT. The CDR3 is 18 amino acids. The V segment lost 0 bases and the J segment 0 bases; nucleotides outside the gene matches: 7. CDR3 region: CASSDSWTGYISNQPQHF. The CDR3 DNA reads as TGTGCCAGCAGTGACTCGTGGACAGGGTATATTAGCAATCAGCCCCAGCATTTT.

Many counts were recorded for this clonotype. The V gene is TRBV7-9, the J gene TRBJ1-4; 7 nucleotides align to TRBD1. The germline gives CDR1 SEHNR, CDR2 FQNEAQ (reference sequence). The CDR3 has 17 amino acids. Trimming took 1 base from V and 8 from J; bases not matched to a gene: 13. This CDR3 is CASSLGQGRTDTEKLFF. The CDR3 DNA is TGTGCCAGCAGCTTAGGACAGGGCCGGACCGATACCGAAAAACTGTTTTTT.

This clonotype occurred many times. The rearrangement links TRBV7-6 to TRBJ2-5; D unclear. From germline, CDR1 is SGHVS and CDR2 FNYEAQ. The CDR3 is made up of 13 amino acids. V lost 1 base to trimming and J lost 9 bases, with 12 bases between them. CDR3 region: CASSLGVNAAQYF. The DNA of the CDR3 is TGTGCCAGCAGCTTAGGGGTGAACGCCGCCCAGTACTTC.

This clonotype was counted many times. This chain connects TRBV28 to TRBJ1-4, with TRBD1 identical over 7 bases. Trimming took 4 bases from V and 6 from J; bases not matched to a gene: 8. This CDR3 comprises 15 residues. Germline CDR1 MDHEN, CDR2 SYDVKM. The CDR3 sequence is CASSSAGGEDEKLFF. The DNA for the CDR3 is TGTGCCAGCAGTTCCGCAGGGGGAGAAGATGAAAAACTGTTTTTT.

A few counts support this clonotype. The rearrangement links TRBV4-3 to TRBJ2-6; 7 bases fit TRBD1. J was trimmed by 0 bases and V by 3 bases; bases with no gene match: 11. Germline V gene lookup returns CDR1 LGHNA and CDR2 YSLEER. There are 19 residues in the CDR3. The CDR3 nucleotides read TGCGCCAGCAGCCAGGGGGCGTCAGGGGGTTACTCTGGGGCCAACGTCCTGACTTTC. This sequence encodes CASSQGASGGYSGANVLTF.

V and J are TRBV7-2 and TRBJ2-1, with 9 nucleotides matching TRBD2. CDR3 length: 15 amino acids. The V segment lost 7 bases and the J segment 4 bases; nucleotides outside the gene matches: 8. CDR1 and CDR2 from the germline V gene are SGHTA and FQGNSA. The CDR3, as DNA: TGTGCCAGCATCTTTAGCGGGGGCGCATACAATGAGCAGTTCTTC. The encoded protein is CASIFSGGAYNEQFF.

The chain joins TRBV10-3 to TRBJ2-5; 8 nucleotides match TRBD1. Trimming cost V 3 bases and J 5 bases; bases outside gene matches: 8. Germline lookup yields CDR1 ENHRY and CDR2 SYGVKD. The CDR3 contains 15 residues. The CDR3 bases are TGTGCCATCAGTGATACAGGGGGGACTGGGGAGACCCAGTACTTC. It translates to CAISDTGGTGETQYF.